This passage covers 20 T cell receptor beta chains from one sample sequenced in a study of cytomegalovirus exposure and HLA in healthy donors. Both 60 Vbeta primers and 13 Jbeta primers went into the PCR. Assay: immunoSEQ multiplex PCR; the TCRdb copy retains only in-frame clones and omits some. The data contain fewer than 200,000 clones, approximately 82% of them singletons. Source material: PBMCs. These receptors all come from a male donor in good health and CMV-seronegative.

The chain links TRBV18 to TRBJ2-3; tentatively, D is TRBD2 (6 bases). The V end was cut by 3 bases, the J end by 4 bases, with 17 bases between. This CDR3 has 16 residues. Germline-derived CDR1 and CDR2 are KGHSH and LQKENI. Here the CDR3 reads CASSPRALGGPDTQYF. DNA for the CDR3: TGTGCCAGCTCACCCCGGGCCCTGGGGGGTCCAGATACGCAGTATTTT.

The chain couples TRBV2 to TRBJ1-2; 8 bases map to TRBD1. Germline assignment: CDR1 SNHLY and CDR2 FYNNEI. The J segment lost 8 bases and the V segment lost 6 bases, leaving 8 bases of the junction unmatched. CDR3 size: 13 residues. The CDR3 nucleotides are TGTGCCAGCAGACGATCCGGGACAGGAGGCTACACCTTC. Translating gives CASRRSGTGGYTF.

This chain links TRBV10-1 with TRBJ2-7, with unresolved D. The CDR3 extends over 13 amino acids. Germline V gives CDR1 WNHNN, CDR2 SYGVQD (reference sequence). V was shortened by 2 bases and J by 3 bases, with 8 bases between the two germline ends. The CDR3 sequence is CASSEGLLYEQYF. The DNA for the CDR3 is TGCGCCAGCAGTGAGGGGCTCCTCTACGAGCAGTACTTC.

This clone was detected only once. Compared with germline, one end of the junction differs, possibly owing to a read error. For the CDR3, the DNA is TGTTCCAGCGGTCTAGCCACATCCTACGAGCAGTACTTC. This sequence encodes CSSGLATSYEQYF. The chain has TRBV7-9 and TRBJ2-7; perhaps TRBD2 as D (5 bases). Looked up from germline, CDR1 is SEHNR and CDR2 is FQNEAQ (reference sequence). The length of the CDR3 is 13 residues.

The chain employs TRBV27 and TRBJ2-2; D remains unclear. CDR3 length: 15 residues. Germline CDR1 is MNHEY and CDR2 is SMNVEV (reference sequence). V was cut by 5 bases and J by 7 bases, with 17 bases left in between. The CDR3 loop reads CASSARRALGGELFF. CDR3 sequence (DNA): TGTGCCAGCAGTGCCCGCCGAGCCCTCGGCGGGGAGCTGTTTTTT.

The chain's CDR3 is CASSKNRDRSNYGYTF. CDR3 DNA sequence: TGTGCCAGCAGCAAAAACCGGGACAGGTCTAACTATGGCTACACCTTC. The rearrangement uses TRBV21-1 and TRBJ1-2; TRBD1, the D gene given by the table, was not confirmed from the DNA. TRBV21-1 is a pseudogene locus. The CDR3 loop spans 16 amino acids.

The CDR3 sequence is CASFPTGANTEAFF. DNA of the CDR3: TGCGCCAGCTTCCCGACAGGGGCGAACACTGAAGCTTTCTTT. The chain uses TRBV5-1 and TRBJ1-1; 8 bases agree with TRBD1. Germline V gives CDR1 SGHRS, CDR2 YFSETQ. This CDR3 is 14 amino acids long. V shed 7 bases and J 1 base; nucleotides not matched to a gene: 6.

Points on this clone: The same CDR3 can be traced to other DNA sequences in this sample. The rearrangement joins TRBV6-5 to TRBJ1-1, with 8 nucleotides matching TRBD1. Looked up from germline, CDR1 is MNHEY and CDR2 is SVGAGI. Trimming removed 6 bases from V and 11 bases from J; junction bases left unmatched: 14. This CDR3 has 14 amino acids. CDR3 sequence reads: CASSRSGTGPEAFF. The CDR3 region has the DNA TGTGCCAGCAGCCGCTCCGGGACAGGACCCGAGGCTTTCTTT.

Turning to this clone: A junction boundary mismatches the germline segment, possibly from a read error. The chain recombines TRBV18 with TRBJ2-3; D is possibly TRBD2 (7 bases). CDR1 KGHSH and CDR2 LQKENI come from the germline V gene. The CDR3 totals 15 residues. CDR3 nucleotides: TGTTCCAGCTCTCCCAGGGAGGGGGGCACAGATACGCAGTATTTT. It encodes CSSSPREGGTDTQYF. Variable domain in full (rest from reference TRBV18 and TRBJ2-3): NAGVMQNPRHLVRRRGQEARLRCSPMKGHSHVYWYRQLPEEGLKFMVYLQKENIIDESGMPKERFSAEFPKEGPSILRIQQVVRGDSAAYFCSSSPREGGTDTQYFGPGTRLTVL.

This clone was picked up a small number of times. The chain recombines TRBV6-5 with TRBJ2-7; 10 nucleotides line up with TRBD2. The CDR3 loop spans 14 amino acids. CDR1 is MNHEY, CDR2 SVGAGI, per germline. The junction had 0 bases not matched to a gene; V was cut back by 2 bases and J by 2 bases. The CDR3 DNA is TGTGCCAGCAGTTACGGACTAGCGGCCTACGAGCAGTACTTC. This encodes CASSYGLAAYEQYF.

This chain connects TRBV7-2 to TRBJ2-5; 10 nucleotides align to TRBD1. Trimming at V came to 5 bases and at J to 5 bases, leaving 8 bases not matched to a gene. This CDR3 has 15 amino acids. Germline assignment: CDR1 SGHTA and CDR2 FQGNSA. The CDR3 loop is CASSPWTGGSETQYF. The CDR3 coding sequence is TGTGCCAGCAGCCCATGGACAGGGGGTTCGGAGACCCAGTACTTC.

The chain has TRBV5-4 and TRBJ1-2; 11 nucleotides line up with TRBD1. CDR3 length: 16 residues. Germline loops: CDR1 SGHNT, CDR2 YYREEE (reference sequence). Trimming took 4 bases from V and 1 from J; bases not matched to a gene: 6. CDR3 residues: CASSPGTGGHNYGYTF. The CDR3 DNA reads as TGTGCCAGCAGCCCAGGGACAGGGGGGCATAACTATGGCTACACCTTC. The full variable domain, its missing parts supplied by reference TRBV5-4 and TRBJ1-2, is ETGVTQSPTHLIKTRGQQVTLRCSSQSGHNTVSWYQQALGQGPQFIFQYYREEENGRGNFPPRFSGLQFPNYSSELNVNALELDDSALYLCASSPGTGGHNYGYTFGSGTRLTVV.

The chain links TRBV28 to TRBJ2-5, with D possibly being TRBD1 (5 bases). This CDR3 contains 13 residues. Per the germline V gene, CDR1 is MDHEN and CDR2 is SYDVKM. Between the trimmed V and J ends, which lost 10 bases and 2 bases, there was a span of 14 bases. CDR3 nucleotides: TGTGCCACCCTTGGGGCTAGACAAGAGACCCAGTACTTC. Its translation: CATLGARQETQYF. The variable domain in full, completed from reference TRBV28 and TRBJ2-5, reads DVKVTQSSRYLVKRTGEKVFLECVQDMDHENMFWYRQDPGLGLRLIYFSYDVKMKEKGDIPEGYSVSREKKERFSLILESASTNQTSMYLCATLGARQETQYFGPGTRLLVL.

The rearrangement links TRBV10-3 to TRBJ2-7; TRBD1 is a possible D gene (6 bases). CDR3 length: 14 residues. Germline CDR1 is ENHRY and CDR2 is SYGVKD. V was clipped by 0 bases and J by 3 bases, with 9 bases between them. CDR3 coding DNA: TGTGCCATCAGTGAGTCGGGGACAAACTACGAGCAGTACTTC. Protein product: CAISESGTNYEQYF.

The J gene is TRBJ1-5, the V gene TRBV7-9, with D possibly TRBD1 on 5 matching bases. Germline-derived CDR1 and CDR2 are SEHNR and FQNEAQ (reference sequence). With 5 bases removed from V and 7 bases from J, the gap between germline ends came to 9 bases. This CDR3 has 12 amino acids. CDR3 in DNA: TGTGCCAGCAGCCGATGGGGCCAGCCCCAGCATTTT. Amino acid sequence: CASSRWGQPQHF.

This CDR3 reads CAINDRGRNTEAFF. CDR3 sequence (DNA): TGTGCCATCAATGACAGGGGGCGGAACACTGAAGCTTTCTTT. The chain uses TRBV10-3 and TRBJ1-1; 10 positions agree with TRBD1. The V gene end was trimmed by 7 bases and the J gene end by 1 base; junction bases not matched to a gene: 3. The germline V gene has CDR1 ENHRY and CDR2 SYGVKD. The CDR3 sequence is 14 residues long.

Comment on this clone: An end of the junction differs from the germline gene, which may be a read error. This chain's CDR3 is CSSSFARAFYNSPLHF. The CDR3 bases are TGTTCCAGCAGCTTTGCCAGGGCCTTCTATAATTCACCCCTCCACTTT. The V and J genes are TRBV7-9 and TRBJ1-6; possibly TRBD1 for D (5 bases). The CDR3 is 16 residues long. The germline CDR1 and CDR2 sequences are SEHNR and FQNEAQ (reference sequence).

V usage is TRBV7-9 and J usage is TRBJ2-1; D is possibly TRBD2 (6 bases). The CDR3 loop spans 17 amino acids. CDR1 and CDR2 from the germline V gene are SEHNR and FQNEAQ (reference sequence). Trimming took off 5 bases at V and 3 bases at J, with 20 bases between the two ends. The CDR3 coding sequence is TGTGCCAGCAGCCCAGCCAGGATAGCGGAATACTACAATGAGCAGTTCTTC. Encoded protein: CASSPARIAEYYNEQFF.

The chain's CDR3 is CASSQGSGLTGELFF. In nucleotides, the CDR3 is TGCGCCAGCAGCCAAGGTTCAGGGCTCACCGGGGAGCTGTTTTTT. The chain combines TRBV4-1 with TRBJ2-2, with a weak D call TRBD1 (5 bases). The germline gives CDR1 MGHRA, CDR2 YSYEKL. This CDR3 is built from 15 residues. V was pared by 1 base and J by 4 bases, with 10 bases between.

This clone was detected a few times. V is TRBV7-8 and J is TRBJ1-1, with D uncertain. The CDR3 totals 15 residues. V lost 5 bases and J lost 4, with 17 bases in between. Per the germline V gene, CDR1 is SGHVS and CDR2 is FQNEAQ. CDR3 region: CASSIEGGRPTEAFF. Written as DNA, the CDR3 is TGTGCCAGCAGCATAGAGGGAGGAAGGCCCACTGAAGCTTTCTTT.